This T cell receptor beta chain appears in the sequencing data of a study of blood T cell repertoires in COVID-19. Overall study context: The samples span acute and convalescent COVID-19 from the United States, Italy and Spain. PBMCs, B-cell-depleted T cells, or T cells were the source of the cDNA or gDNA that made up the material.

Looked up from germline, CDR1 is DFQATT and CDR2 is SNEGSKA (reference sequence). This CDR3 contains 11 residues. Trimming removed 6 bases from V and 6 bases from J, with 12 bases in between. Only in-frame clones appear in the TCRdb table, and some are missing; sequencing was by immunoSEQ multiplex PCR. The sample records around 19,000 clones, about 90% being singletons. This chain uses TRBV20-1 with TRBJ2-7, with TRBD2 as a possible D gene (6 bases). This TCR came from a man between 65 and 85 years old with active COVID-19. The sequenced material came from peripheral blood. CDR3 nucleotide sequence: TGCAGTGCCCAGACCGGGAGCGAGCAGTACTTC. Its translation: CSAQTGSEQYF.